This T cell receptor (beta chain) stems from a study of beta chain features in type 1 diabetes. Study findings and constraints: People with Type 1 diabetes carried modestly yet significantly shorter TCRB CDR3s in all four CD4+ subsets.

In the case of this clone: No antigen is known for it.

The entirety of the isolated RNA underwent reverse transcription, so expressed TCRB transcripts were sequenced. This table comes from immunoSEQ multiplex PCR, and its TCRdb copy is limited to in-frame clones, with some not included. The sample yields 350,000 to 450,000 clones, more than 11% seen once. The CDR3 is made up of 13 amino acids. Germline assignment: CDR1 SQVTM and CDR2 ANQGSEA. Trimming took 4 bases from V and 6 from J; bases not matched to a gene: 4. Sequencing was performed on naive CD4+ T cells from blood. The clonotype was recovered from a man aged 25 to 45 in good health. V usage is TRBV29-1 and J usage is TRBJ1-1; 11 positions match TRBD1. The chain's CDR3 is CSVVGQGVAEAFF. The CDR3 nucleotides are TGCAGCGTTGTGGGACAGGGGGTCGCTGAAGCTTTCTTT.